The subject of this entry is one T cell receptor (beta chain). This CDR3 spans 16 amino acids. From germline, CDR1 is SGHDN and CDR2 FVKESK. The junction had 5 bases not matched to a gene; V was cut back by 4 bases and J by 8 bases. This specimen belongs to a study of blood T cell repertoires in COVID-19. Libraries were prepared by immunoSEQ multiplex PCR; TCRdb keeps only in-frame clonotypes and omits some of them. The profile covers 100,000 to 140,000 clones, with roughly 84% appearing a single time and approximately 4.1% taken by the ten largest. Sequencing was performed on peripheral blood. The chain recombines TRBV14 with TRBJ2-1, with 16 bases lining up with TRBD2. This sequence was found in a human donor in a cohort sampled during active COVID-19. The CDR3 nucleotides read TGTGCCAGCAGCCTCGGGACTAGCGGGAGGGTATATGAGCAGTTCTTC. Its translation: CASSLGTSGRVYEQFF.